This passage covers 21 T cell receptor beta chains from one sample sequenced in a study of blood T cells in healthy people across ages. It was with a sample-barcoded 5' primer and a J-beta primer mix that a second PCR of roughly 7 to 12 cycles was run. TCRdb re-called the 5' RACE reads through MiXCR, storing one row per CDR3 protein. The table includes around 650,000 distinct CDR3 sequences, 32% detected once. Sequencing was performed on blood. The receptors here all came from an elderly woman in good health.

This clonotype has more than one count but fewer than ten. A read error is possible here, since a much larger clone lies one base away. The chain employs TRBV5-1 and TRBJ2-7; 8 nucleotides agree with TRBD2. V was pared by 1 base and J by 6 bases, with 12 bases of the junction left unmatched. Germline assignment: CDR1 SGHRS and CDR2 YFSETQ. This CDR3 has 16 amino acids. The CDR3 DNA follows: TGCGCCAGCAGCTTGATGAGCGGGGGATGGATGGGCGAGCAGTACTTC. This translates into CASSLMSGGWMGEQYF. The whole variable domain, remainder taken from reference TRBV5-1 and TRBJ2-7, is KAGVTQTPRYLIKTRGQQVTLSCSPISGHRSVSWYQQTPGQGLQFLFEYFSETQRNKGNFPGRFSGRQFSNSRSEMNVSTLELGDSALYLCASSLMSGGWMGEQYFGPGTRLTVT.

V gene TRBV6-6 combines with J gene TRBJ1-1, with a tentative D call TRBD1 (5 bases). CDR3 size: 15 residues. In germline, CDR1 is MNHNY, CDR2 SVGAGI (reference sequence). V was clipped by 5 bases and J by 1 base, with 14 bases between them. CDR3 coding DNA: TGTGCCAGCAGTGACCCGGGACTGTCGAACACTGAAGCTTTCTTT. As protein: CASSDPGLSNTEAFF.

This clonotype was seen only once. The V gene is TRBV11-2, the J gene TRBJ2-1, with a tentative D call TRBD1 (6 bases). The CDR3 is 18 amino acids. CDR1 and CDR2 (germline): SGHAT, FQNNGV. Between the trimmed V and J ends, which lost 3 bases and 5 bases, there was a span of 23 bases. CDR3 region: CASSFRAGATTINNEQFF. The CDR3 region has the DNA TGTGCCAGCAGCTTTCGGGCAGGGGCCACAACGATCAACAATGAGCAGTTCTTC.

The chain uses TRBV12-3 or TRBV12-4 and TRBJ2-1; D perhaps matches TRBD2 (5 bases). The CDR3 extends over 14 amino acids. V lost 8 bases and J lost 14, with 25 bases in between. CDR3 bases: TGTGCCAGCCTTCCGGGGTTGGGGTCCGAATTGGAGTTCTTC. As protein: CASLPGLGSELEFF.

This clonotype has more than one count but fewer than ten. This chain links TRBV30 with TRBJ2-7; 10 nucleotides line up with TRBD1. The germline gives CDR1 GTSNPN, CDR2 SVGIG (reference sequence). Unmatched junction bases numbered 9, after V lost 3 bases and J lost 4 bases. The CDR3 consists of 15 residues. The CDR3 loop is CAWRAGGQGGYEQYF. Written as DNA, the CDR3 is TGTGCCTGGAGGGCCGGCGGACAGGGGGGGTACGAGCAGTACTTC.

This clonotype was observed a few times. V is TRBV18 and J is TRBJ1-2, with 8 positions matching TRBD1. This CDR3 comprises 15 residues. Germline V gene lookup returns CDR1 KGHSH and CDR2 LQKENI. Trimming took 3 bases from V and 3 from J; bases not matched to a gene: 6. CDR3 residues: CASSPTQGEDYGYTF. CDR3 DNA sequence: TGTGCCAGCTCACCCACACAGGGGGAGGACTATGGCTACACCTTC.

The rearrangement joins TRBV30 to TRBJ1-5; D not resolved. The CDR3 contains 12 residues. In germline, CDR1 is GTSNPN, CDR2 SVGIG (reference sequence). Trimming shortened V by 3 bases and J by 1 base, and 4 bases separated the two germline ends. CDR3 protein: CAWRYSNQPQHF. The CDR3 bases are TGTGCCTGGAGATACAGCAATCAGCCCCAGCATTTT.

The rearrangement joins TRBV18 to TRBJ1-4, with D unresolved. This CDR3 region has 12 residues. CDR1 and CDR2 from the germline V gene are KGHSH and LQKENI. Trimming left V 11 bases short and J 1 base short, with 8 bases between. CDR3 sequence reads: CACRRTNEKLFF. The CDR3 nucleotides read TGTGCCTGCCGAAGAACTAATGAAAAACTGTTTTTT.

This clonotype has at least ten counts. The chain links TRBV6-6 to TRBJ2-3; 8 bases align to TRBD2. From germline, CDR1 is MNHNY and CDR2 SVGAGI (reference sequence). J was trimmed by 3 bases and V by 7 bases; bases with no gene match: 6. The CDR3 has 14 residues. In DNA, the CDR3 is TGTGCCAGCACCCCCGGGGGGGGGACAGATACGCAGTATTTT. It yields the protein CASTPGGGTDTQYF.

V gene TRBV6-1 combines with J gene TRBJ1-1; 12 bases are shared with TRBD1. V was clipped by 6 bases and J by 1 base; unmatched bases: 9. The CDR3 extends over 17 amino acids. CDR1 and CDR2 (germline): MNHNS, SASEGT. The CDR3 region has the DNA TGTGCCAGCAGGAGAGCCGGGACAGGGGGCCGGAACACTGAAGCTTTCTTT. Its translation: CASRRAGTGGRNTEAFF.

This clonotype was counted many times. V is TRBV24-1 and J is TRBJ2-1; unclear D gene. V lost 4 bases, J lost 5 bases, and 5 bases lay in between. The germline gives CDR1 KGHDR, CDR2 SFDVKD. The CDR3 has 12 amino acids. The CDR3 sequence is CATSDLNNEQFF. The CDR3 DNA sequence: TGTGCCACCAGTGACTTAAACAATGAGCAGTTCTTC.

The CDR3: CASSFVGTGTKNIQYF. As DNA, the CDR3 is TGCGCCAGCAGCTTTGTTGGGACAGGGACCAAAAACATTCAGTACTTC. This chain connects TRBV5-1 to TRBJ2-4; 9 bases map to TRBD1. CDR1 SGHRS and CDR2 YFSETQ come from the germline V gene. CDR3 length equals 16 residues. V trimming: 2 bases; J trimming: 2 bases; junction bases outside the gene matches: 5.

The genes are TRBV19 and TRBJ1-5; 7 bases agree with TRBD1. The CDR3 loop spans 13 amino acids. Trimming cost V 3 bases and J 7 bases; bases outside gene matches: 3. The germline CDR1 and CDR2 sequences are LNHDA and SQIVND (reference sequence). The CDR3 sequence: CASSIDRVQPQHF. The CDR3 DNA reads as TGTGCCAGTAGTATTGACAGGGTCCAGCCCCAGCATTTT.

This chain uses TRBV6-5 with TRBJ2-7; D unclear. CDR3 size: 15 residues. V was shortened by 5 bases and J by 4 bases, with 18 bases between the two germline ends. Per the germline V gene, CDR1 is MNHEY and CDR2 is SVGAGI. CDR3 sequence reads: CASSRYSTPDYEQYF. For the CDR3, the DNA is TGTGCCAGCAGTCGATATTCTACCCCGGATTACGAGCAGTACTTC.

This rearrangement joins TRBV6-1 to TRBJ2-5, with 12 bases fitting TRBD1. The length of the CDR3 is 17 residues. Trimming cost V 6 bases and J 3 bases; bases outside gene matches: 11. CDR1 is MNHNS, CDR2 SASEGT, per germline. Here the CDR3 DNA reads TGTGCCAGCAGACGGGACAGGGGGCAGTTTTGGGAAGAGACCCAGTACTTC. This encodes CASRRDRGQFWEETQYF.

The chain links TRBV7-9 to TRBJ2-1, with a possible D match to TRBD2 (5 bases). V was shortened by 5 bases and J by 10 bases, with 12 bases between the two germline ends. The CDR3 contains 12 residues. From germline, CDR1 is SEHNR and CDR2 FQNEAQ (reference sequence). Here the CDR3 reads CASSPSEREQFF. For the CDR3, the DNA is TGTGCCAGCAGCCCCTCTGAGCGGGAGCAGTTCTTC.

This clonotype was recorded many times. V usage is TRBV20-1 and J usage is TRBJ2-7; D may be TRBD1 (6 bases). The germline V gene has CDR1 DFQATT and CDR2 SNEGSKA (reference sequence). V was cut by 1 base and J by 2 bases, with 18 bases left in between. This CDR3 is 16 amino acids long. CDR3 sequence reads: CSARASTGSGAYEQYF. Written as DNA, the CDR3 is TGCAGTGCTAGAGCTTCAACAGGGAGTGGGGCCTACGAGCAGTACTTC.

The rearrangement joins TRBV15 to TRBJ1-5, with D possibly being TRBD1 (6 bases). Trimming stripped 0 bases from V and 3 bases from J, with 9 bases between. Per the germline V gene, CDR1 is LNHNV and CDR2 is YYDKDF (reference sequence). This CDR3 region has 15 residues. The CDR3 bases are TGTGCCACCAGCAGAGAGCGACAGGTCAATCAGCCCCAGCATTTT. Protein product: CATSRERQVNQPQHF.

The J gene is TRBJ2-1, the V gene TRBV10-3, with 8 bases lining up with TRBD2. J was trimmed by 4 bases and V by 2 bases; bases with no gene match: 4. The germline gives CDR1 ENHRY, CDR2 SYGVKD. The CDR3 totals 15 residues. The CDR3 bases are TGTGCCATCAGTGAGCGGGGGGGCGAGTACAATGAGCAGTTCTTC. It codes for CAISERGGEYNEQFF.

For this clonotype: At one of its ends the junction is not consistent with the germline gene, which may arise from a read error. This chain links TRBV7-2 with TRBJ2-3; 9 positions match TRBD1. Germline V gene sequence: CDR1 SGHTA, CDR2 FQGNSA. This CDR3 is 17 amino acids long. The CDR3 region is CASSQRFGQGQGDMQYF. In DNA, the CDR3 is TGTGCCAGCAGCCAAAGATTCGGACAGGGGCAAGGGGATATGCAGTATTTT.

In its sample, this clonotype was seen many times. CDR3 sequence: CASSVATGKPQHF. In DNA, the CDR3 is TGTGCCAGCAGCGTAGCGACAGGGAAGCCCCAGCATTTT. V and J are TRBV9 and TRBJ1-5, with 7 bases lining up with TRBD1. Per germline, CDR1 SGDLS and CDR2 YYNGEE. The CDR3 runs to 13 residues. J was trimmed by 8 bases and V by 0 bases; bases with no gene match: 2.